These 7 T cell receptor beta chains were all obtained from the same sample, sequenced in a study of identifying expanded T cells in peripheral blood. TCRdb's copy holds only in-frame clones and misses some; the assay was immunoSEQ multiplex PCR. The sample has approximately 110,000 clones, about 89% seen once. Sequenced input: blood. These receptors were collected from a person aged 18-69 years in good health.

The chain carries TRBV2 and TRBJ1-5; D is undetermined. From germline, CDR1 is SNHLY and CDR2 FYNNEI. The CDR3 contains 12 residues. Trimming pared 6 bases from V and 0 bases from J, leaving 3 bases between. The CDR3 nucleotides read TGTGCCAGCAGGGATAGCAATCAGCCCCAGCATTTT. Protein product: CASRDSNQPQHF.

The chain couples TRBV2 to TRBJ2-5; D possibly matches TRBD1 or TRBD2 (5 bases each). Trimming removed 2 bases from V and 3 bases from J, with 10 bases in between. The CDR3 spans 14 residues. Germline V lookup: CDR1 SNHLY, CDR2 FYNNEI. The CDR3 nucleotides read TGTGCCAGCAGTGAACTGATGGGGGAAGAGACCCAGTACTTC. Protein: CASSELMGEETQYF.

The rearrangement links TRBV7-8 to TRBJ2-3; 8 bases line up with TRBD1. From germline, CDR1 is SGHVS and CDR2 FQNEAQ. V dropped 8 bases and J dropped 0; count of bases not matched to a gene: 4. The CDR3 loop spans 14 amino acids. The CDR3 loop reads CASQTGGSTDTQYF. For the CDR3, the DNA is TGTGCCAGCCAAACAGGGGGAAGCACAGATACGCAGTATTTT.

This clone came up once. V gene TRBV6-1 combines with J gene TRBJ1-1; D is ambiguous. The CDR3 runs 13 residues. Germline assignment: CDR1 MNHNS and CDR2 SASEGT. Trimming removed 11 bases from V and 1 base from J, with 14 bases in between. CDR3 protein: CAGLRTGNTEAFF. CDR3 in DNA: TGTGCCGGCCTTAGGACGGGGAACACTGAAGCTTTCTTT.

V gene TRBV5-4 combines with J gene TRBJ1-1, with 10 bases that match TRBD1. Germline V gene lookup returns CDR1 SGHNT and CDR2 YYREEE (reference sequence). V gave up 4 bases and J gave up 5 bases; unmatched junction bases: 8. This CDR3 comprises 15 residues. The CDR3 coding sequence is TGTGCCAGCAGCAATCGACAGGGGGCGGGGACTGAAGCTTTCTTT. This encodes CASSNRQGAGTEAFF.

This chain links TRBV30 with TRBJ1-4, with a possible D match to TRBD1 (5 bases). The CDR3 length is 14 residues. Trimming shortened V by 0 bases and J by 8 bases, and 13 bases separated the two germline ends. CDR1 is GTSNPN, CDR2 SVGIG, per germline (reference sequence). The CDR3 reads CAWSVGVEGEKLFF. Here the CDR3 DNA reads TGTGCCTGGAGTGTGGGGGTTGAGGGAGAAAAACTGTTTTTT.

This chain links TRBV10-3 with TRBJ1-5, with a possible D match to TRBD1 (6 bases). V gave up 4 bases and J gave up 7 bases, with 11 bases separating them. The germline V gene encodes CDR1 ENHRY and CDR2 SYGVKD. The CDR3 is made up of 13 amino acids. CDR3 sequence (DNA): TGTGCCATCAGTGGAGGGGGAGACCAGCCCCAGCATTTT. It specifies CAISGGGDQPQHF.